The clone carrying this T cell receptor beta chain occurred many times. As yet, its antigen is unknown. Under 3 months was the duration of disease in ophthalmopathy patients, who also had a Clinical Activity Score of at least 3 and a NOSPECS grade of at least 4. Each 10 ml fresh peripheral blood draw supplied the PBMCs. RNA transcripts served as the template for amplifying TCR beta CDR3 regions. The HTBI primer set drove a first-round RT-PCR of the TCR CDR3. TCRdb redid the calling of the multiplex PCR reads with MiXCR, one entry per CDR3 protein. The sample has fewer than 700,000 distinct CDR3 sequences, approximately 17% seen once. The data originate from a study of T cells in Graves' hyperthyroidism and ophthalmopathy. Overall study results and limits: Most thyroid clonotypes that were expanded above 0.001 also turned up in blood. It was a median about 7.1 months before onset that the model predicted ophthalmopathy.

V lost 3 bases, J lost 0 bases, and 8 bases lay in between. The CDR3 has 14 amino acids. The source material was blood. The chain has TRBV12-3 or TRBV12-4 and TRBJ1-1; D perhaps matches TRBD1 (5 bases). The clonotype comes from a woman under 30 with Graves' ophthalmopathy. The DNA for the CDR3 is TGTGCCAGCAGTTTCCAGGACATGAACACTGAAGCTTTCTTT. Its protein product is CASSFQDMNTEAFF.